These 13 T cell receptor beta chains share one sample of origin, sequenced in a study of blood T cells in healthy people across ages. A second PCR, run for roughly 7 to 12 cycles, used a sample-barcoded 5' primer plus a J-beta primer mix. Each CDR3 protein is one row after TCRdb ran MiXCR on the 5' RACE reads. The data show around 780,000 distinct CDR3 sequences, around 25% seen once. The same sample was also used in a study of T cells of mothers and their children.

The sample was blood. The origin of the receptors is a boy aged 5-17 years in good health.

The chain uses TRBV5-3 and TRBJ2-5; possibly TRBD1 for D (6 bases). TRBV5-3 counts as an open reading frame of uncertain function. V shed 8 bases and J shed 3 bases, with 11 bases lying between them. CDR3 length: 12 residues. CDR3 DNA sequence: TGTGCCAGGTCCGGGGACAAAGAGACCCAGTACTTC. Its translation: CARSGDKETQYF.

This clonotype turned up a few times. CDR3 protein: CSARGEGADTQYF. The CDR3 DNA reads as TGCAGTGCTAGGGGTGAAGGGGCAGATACGCAGTATTTT. The rearrangement uses TRBV20-1 and TRBJ2-3; possible D gene TRBD1, 5 bases. This CDR3 is 13 amino acids long. V dropped 3 bases and J dropped 4 bases, with 11 bases sitting between them. Germline V gives CDR1 DFQATT, CDR2 SNEGSKA (reference sequence).

The rearrangement joins TRBV6-2 or TRBV6-3 to TRBJ2-3, with D possibly matching TRBD1 (6 bases). The CDR3 has 14 amino acids. Trimming left V 6 bases short and J 1 base short, with 11 bases between. Germline-derived CDR1 and CDR2 are MNHEY and SVGEGT. The CDR3 DNA follows: TGTGCCAGCAGGCCGGGACACCGCACAGATACGCAGTATTTT. It specifies CASRPGHRTDTQYF.

The CDR3, as DNA: TGCGCCAGCAGCCCAGCGATAAGGAGCGGGAGTTCGGAGACCCAGTACTTC. Its protein is CASSPAIRSGSSETQYF. This chain uses TRBV5-1 with TRBJ2-5, with TRBD2 matching 8 bases. With 4 bases clipped from V and 5 bases from J, the junction kept 16 bases outside the gene matches. The CDR3 is made up of 17 amino acids. CDR1 is SGHRS and CDR2 is YFSETQ in the germline V gene.

V is TRBV20-1 and J is TRBJ1-2; 8 bases are a match to TRBD1. The germline CDR1 and CDR2 sequences are DFQATT and SNEGSKA (reference sequence). This CDR3 region has 13 residues. The V gene end was trimmed by 3 bases and the J gene end by 8 bases; junction bases not matched to a gene: 8. The CDR3 DNA is TGCAGTGCTAGGTTGGGACAGGAGGAGGGCTACACCTTC. It specifies CSARLGQEEGYTF.

J is TRBJ2-2 and V is TRBV7-6, with D possibly being TRBD2 (6 bases). V lost 3 bases and J lost 6, with 14 bases in between. The CDR3 extends over 15 amino acids. Germline V gene lookup returns CDR1 SGHVS and CDR2 FNYEAQ. DNA of the CDR3: TGTGCCAGCAGCTTGGGGGGACCCTACGCCGGGGAGCTGTTTTTT. Protein: CASSLGGPYAGELFF.

The V gene is TRBV30, the J gene TRBJ2-2; no clear D gene. The germline V gene has CDR1 GTSNPN and CDR2 SVGIG (reference sequence). V shed 3 bases and J shed 4 bases, with 12 bases lying between them. The CDR3 runs 14 residues. CDR3 loop: CAWRARSRTGELFF. In DNA form, the CDR3 reads TGTGCCTGGAGAGCCAGGAGTCGCACCGGGGAGCTGTTTTTT.

This clonotype was counted between two and nine times. The chain has TRBV6-1 and TRBJ2-1; 12 positions match TRBD1. The V gene end was trimmed by 4 bases and the J gene end by 13 bases; junction bases not matched to a gene: 11. CDR3 length: 15 amino acids. CDR1 MNHNS and CDR2 SASEGT come from the germline V gene. The CDR3 spells CASSATGTGGQGQFF. The DNA of the CDR3 is TGTGCCAGCAGTGCTACCGGGACAGGGGGCCAAGGACAGTTCTTC.

The V call is TRBV24-1, the J call TRBJ2-5; no firm D call. The CDR3 loop spans 15 amino acids. Germline CDR1 KGHDR, CDR2 SFDVKD. The V gene lost 1 base and the J gene lost 5 bases, with 13 bases spanning the gap. The CDR3 coding sequence is TGTGCCACCAGTGATTTCTTGGATACCGGGGAGACCCAGTACTTC. Its protein is CATSDFLDTGETQYF.

The chain combines TRBV6-5 with TRBJ2-4; D ambiguous. Germline V gives CDR1 MNHEY, CDR2 SVGAGI. Trimming removed 0 bases at V and 4 bases at J, with 10 bases between. The length of the CDR3 is 15 residues. The CDR3 DNA reads as TGTGCCAGCAGTTACTCAAAGAAGACTAAAAACATTCAGTACTTC. Its protein is CASSYSKKTKNIQYF.

CDR3 in DNA: TGCGCCAGCAGCCAAGATCGCGCTTTAGATACGCAGTATTTT. It specifies CASSQDRALDTQYF. The chain joins TRBV4-3 to TRBJ2-3, with D unclear. Germline values: CDR1 LGHNA, CDR2 YSLEER. The ends were cut back, 0 bases at V and 5 bases at J, with 9 bases in the middle. The CDR3 consists of 14 residues.

The chain carries TRBV30 and TRBJ2-5; D ambiguous. This CDR3 spans 12 amino acids. The germline V gene has CDR1 GTSNPN and CDR2 SVGIG (reference sequence). V was trimmed by 0 bases and J by 4 bases, leaving 6 bases between them. As DNA, the CDR3 is TGTGCCTGGAGTGTGTATGGAGAGACCCAGTACTTC. Its translation: CAWSVYGETQYF.

Of note for this clonotype: In this CDR3 the conserved last residue, phenylalanine or tryptophan, is missing, so a read error is likely. V usage is TRBV2 and J usage is TRBJ2-3; TRBD2 matches 8 bases. The CDR3 sequence is 16 residues long. Germline-derived CDR1 and CDR2 are SNHLY and FYNNEI. Trimming took 7 bases from V and 2 from J; bases not matched to a gene: 11. DNA for the CDR3: TGTGCCAGCATCCCCGGAGGTAGCGGGGCCACAGATACGCAGTATTTG. This sequence encodes CASIPGGSGATDTQYL.